This TCR beta chain stems from a study of T cells in Graves' hyperthyroidism and ophthalmopathy (dated by TCRdb to about 2019). Regarding the research as a whole: Peripheral blood samples were taken at the time of initial diagnosis, prior to any treatment. To identify distinguishing TCR V-J signatures, a discovery cohort of around 100 patients was used, comprising 40 to 45 with Graves' ophthalmopathy and some 57 with stable Graves' hyperthyroidism. An independent validation cohort of around 19 hyperthyroidism patients and 17 patients who later progressed to ophthalmopathy tested prospective prediction of ophthalmopathy. The 95 to 100 discovery patients were randomly divided into training and test sets at a 7:3 ratio. In several Graves' hyperthyroidism patients, the study also compared T-cell repertoires from thyroid tissue with T-cell repertoires from blood. Once sampling was done, hyperthyroidism patients were given methimazole at a starting dose of 30 mg daily, whereas ophthalmopathy patients were given high-dose intravenous methylprednisolone. The paper reports TCR Vbeta CDR3 sequencing of over 130 peripheral blood samples: approximately 43 ophthalmopathy, about 75 hyperthyroidism and around 17 progressor patients.

With respect to this clonotype: What this receptor recognizes is not known. Per-base qualities were not stored, and no clone one base away is much larger.

The TCR beta CDR3 regions were amplified from the RNA transcripts. The first round of RT-PCR for the TCR CDR3 was performed with the HTBI primer set and the Qiagen OneStep RT-PCR kit. Libraries were constructed in a second round of multiplex PCR, after which size selection and purification were carried out. Libraries were sequenced paired-end with 100 bp reads on an Illumina HiSeq2000. Regarding the original processing steps: SOAPnuke was used to process the raw data, removing reads that contained adapters or uncalled bases, had a mean Phred below 15, or lacked an exact match to the constant primer or identifier. COPE v1.2.5 was used to merge high-quality paired reads, and clonotypes were defined as unique nucleotide sequences. MiTCR v1.1 was used to align the clonotypes against IMGT TRBV, TRBD and TRBJ reference segments. The analysis was restricted to V-J combinations with a frequency above 0.0001, which together covered about 99% of the repertoires. A TCS score was defined as the ratio between F50 (clonal expansion) and ExV (chaos), using BLOSUM62-based TCRdist between CDR3 peptides within each V-J. Welch's t-statistics and random forest reduced around 510 V-J features to 13, which were used in a naive Bayes classifier (R e1071). In-frame beta chains were kept once TCRdb had trimmed the public reads at Q25 with fastp and called clones with MiXCR. Duplicate CDR3 protein sequences are folded into a single record with the most common DNA and genes. TCRdb, not the authors, supplied the V and J calls. This sample has 460,000 or so distinct CDR3 sequences in its table, and approximately 15% of those were observed once. The ten largest clones add up to 15% to 20% of the sample.

The paper's findings and limits, for the study overall: A model built on a 13 V-J signature distinguished ophthalmopathy from stable hyperthyroidism, reaching roughly 88% sensitivity and about 81% specificity in cross-validation and 80%/75% in testing. Most expanded thyroid clonotypes (frequency above 0.001) were also found in blood, which suggests that blood repertoires may mirror thyroid immune responses. Sample size was not statistically predetermined, and investigators were not blinded to group allocation. In validation, the model predicted progression to ophthalmopathy with approximately 70% sensitivity and around 72% specificity, a median of about six months before onset.

Stable Graves' hyperthyroidism was defined as no progression to ophthalmopathy during 18 months of follow-up. Hyperthyroidism patients were aged 18 to 65 years and newly diagnosed, with disease duration of less than 2 months. Patients with uncontrolled infections, other autoimmune diseases, pregnancy or lactation were excluded. Diagnoses were based on clinical symptoms, serum thyroxine and TRAb, thyroid ultrasound and orbital computed tomography. PBMCs were isolated from about 9 ml of fresh peripheral blood by Ficoll-Paque density gradient centrifugation. Total RNA was extracted using Trizol reagent, and RNA quality was assessed on an Agilent 2100 Bioanalyzer. The CDR3 contains 16 residues, cysteine and phenylalanine counted. CDR3 DNA is the only sequence kept; it has 48 bases, read in frame from the first base. Ends trimmed: V by 6 bases, J by 0 bases; bases unmatched to a gene: 8. According to the germline V gene (reference sequence), CDR1 reads DFQATT and CDR2 reads SNEGSKA.

This TCR derives from a woman aged 18 to 35 with Graves' hyperthyroidism. This receptor chain uses TRBV20-1 and TRBJ2-3; the junction holds 11 bases that match TRBD2. Sample: blood. In nucleotide form, the sequence is TGCAGTGCCGACGGGACTAGCGGTTCTAGCACAGATACGCAGTATTTT. It translates to CSADGTSGSSTDTQYF.